Listed below are T cell receptor beta chains from one sample, sequenced in a study of T cells after yellow fever vaccination. TCRdb re-derived calls from the 5' RACE reads in MiXCR, one entry per CDR3 protein. The sample lists about 340,000 distinct CDR3 sequences, approximately 12% occurring once. The source material was CD4+ T cells sorted from PBMCs, sampled 15 days after the yellow fever booster vaccination. The receptors were gathered from a man aged 18 to 30 who received the YFV17D yellow fever vaccine. Each CDR3 is given with its conserved first and last residue. Fields, in order: CDR3 DNA, CDR3 protein, clone size, V gene, CDR3 length, D gene, J gene. D genes are given only for firm matches. Expanded clones are given a class, and other clones once, few, many or no size at all.

TGTGTCCCCTCGTCCGGGACTAGCTTGGAGACCCAGTACTTC | CVPSSGTSLETQYF | few | TRBV24-1 | 14 | TRBD2 | TRBJ2-5
TGCGCCAGCAGCCAAGAGAGGTACGGGGGACCCTACAATGAGCAGTTCTTC | CASSQERYGGPYNEQFF | few | TRBV4-3 | 17 | . | TRBJ2-1
TGTGCCAGCAGTTACTCCCCCTGGGGCACAGATACGCAGTATTTT | CASSYSPWGTDTQYF | . | TRBV6-5 | 15 | . | TRBJ2-3
TGCGCCAGCAGCTCACTAACTAGTTTCGAGACCCAGTACTTC | CASSSLTSFETQYF | . | TRBV5-1 | 14 | . | TRBJ2-5
TGCGCCAGCAGCCCGATCTCTCCCGGGACAGGGGACGGAGAAAAACTGTTTTTT | CASSPISPGTGDGEKLFF | few | TRBV5-1 | 18 | TRBD1 | TRBJ1-4
TGTGCCAGCAGTTACGAGAGCAATCAGCCCCAGCATTTT | CASSYESNQPQHF | few | TRBV6-6 | 13 | . | TRBJ1-5
TGTGCCAGCAGCTCTAGCCTCCAACAGGGAACGGTCTCACCCCTCCACTTT | CASSSSLQQGTVSPLHF | . | TRBV6-5 | 17 | . | TRBJ1-6
TGTGCCAGCAGCCTCCCGGACAGGGGCAGGACCGGGGAGCTGTTTTTT | CASSLPDRGRTGELFF | . | TRBV12-3/TRBV12-4 | 16 | TRBD1 | TRBJ2-2
TGCAGTGCTAGGGGGGGCAATTATGGCTACACCTTC | CSARGGNYGYTF | few | TRBV20-1 | 12 | . | TRBJ1-2
TGTGCCAGCAGTTACGGGGGGGCAGAGAACACTGAAGCTTTCTTT | CASSYGGAENTEAFF | . | TRBV6-5 | 15 | . | TRBJ1-1
TGTGCCAGCAGCGTCATGGGGGGCATCCTTAGAGATACGCAGTATTTT | CASSVMGGILRDTQYF | . | TRBV5-5 | 16 | . | TRBJ2-3
TGTGCCATCAGTGATGCGACCCGGAGGGCAGAGACCCAGTACTTC | CAISDATRRAETQYF | few | TRBV10-3 | 15 | . | TRBJ2-5
TGTGCCAGCAGCCAAGTCCTGAACACTGAAGCTTTCTTT | CASSQVLNTEAFF | few | TRBV3-1 | 13 | . | TRBJ1-1
TGTGCCAGCAGTTTCCAGGGCGCTGGGGGAGAGACCCAGTACTTC | CASSFQGAGGETQYF | few | TRBV27 | 15 | . | TRBJ2-5
TGCAGTGCTAGAGGGTCGCCGGGGGCCTACAATGAGCAGTTCTTC | CSARGSPGAYNEQFF | . | TRBV20-1 | 15 | . | TRBJ2-1
TGCGCCAGCAGTGAGCTGAGGCAGAACTATGGCTACACCTTC | CASSELRQNYGYTF | few | TRBV10-2 | 14 | . | TRBJ1-2
TGTGCCATCAGTGTGGGTAGCGGGGGACTCACAGATACGCAGTATTTT | CAISVGSGGLTDTQYF | few | TRBV10-3 | 16 | TRBD2 | TRBJ2-3
TGTGCCAGCAGCCGCCCGGGGGGAGGGACTGAAGCTTTCTTT | CASSRPGGGTEAFF | . | TRBV7-2 | 14 | . | TRBJ1-1
TGCGCCAGCAGCCAAGACGCAGGGGGTGTTTACTACAATGAGCAGTTCTTC | CASSQDAGGVYYNEQFF | . | TRBV4-1 | 17 | TRBD1 | TRBJ2-1
TGCAGCGTTAGTCCGTTAACACGAAATGGCTACACCTTC | CSVSPLTRNGYTF | few | TRBV29-1 | 13 | . | TRBJ1-2
TGTGCCAGCAGCCCCCACGGGCGGACTAGAGTCTACAATGAGCAGTTCTTC | CASSPHGRTRVYNEQFF | . | TRBV27 | 17 | TRBD2 | TRBJ2-1
TGTGCCATCAGTGATCGGGACACCAGCTCCTACGAGCAGTACTTC | CAISDRDTSSYEQYF | . | TRBV10-3 | 15 | . | TRBJ2-7
TGCAGTGCTAAGGGCCTTACTGGGCAGTACTTC | CSAKGLTGQYF | few | TRBV20-1 | 11 | . | TRBJ2-7
TGTGCCAGCAGCTTAGGTGGGGGACTCTACGAGCAGTACTTC | CASSLGGGLYEQYF | . | TRBV7-9 | 14 | . | TRBJ2-7
TGTGCCATCAGTTCGTCCGGGGAGCTGTTTTTT | CAISSSGELFF | . | TRBV10-3 | 11 | . | TRBJ2-2
TGTGCCAGCAGCTCCACCGGGTATCTAGGCAGTGAGCAGTTCTTC | CASSSTGYLGSEQFF | many | TRBV6-2/TRBV6-3 | 15 | . | TRBJ2-1
TGTGCCAGCAGGGGGACAGGGGGCTTTATCGGGGAGCTGTTTTTT | CASRGTGGFIGELFF | many | TRBV6-1 | 15 | TRBD1 | TRBJ2-2
TGTGCCAGCAGCTTAGTAGACGGGGACACCATATATTTT | CASSLVDGDTIYF | many | TRBV7-3 | 13 | . | TRBJ1-3
TGTGCCAGCAGTTTACTGGGCAGTCCCACCTATGGCTACACCTTC | CASSLLGSPTYGYTF | few | TRBV27 | 15 | . | TRBJ1-2
TGTGCCACCCTACGACGGGACAGGGCCACTGAAGCTTTCTTT | CATLRRDRATEAFF | . | TRBV6-2/TRBV6-3 | 14 | TRBD1 | TRBJ1-1
TGTGCCAGCAGTTGGTCCTTAGGACAGGGGAAAGAGCAGTACTTC | CASSWSLGQGKEQYF | many | TRBV6-5 | 15 | TRBD1 | TRBJ2-7
TGTGCCAGCAGCTTCCTGGAGGGTTACGAGCAGTACTTC | CASSFLEGYEQYF | . | TRBV7-2 | 13 | . | TRBJ2-7
TGTGCCAGCAGCTTCTTCGGGGATGTCTATGGCTACACCTTC | CASSFFGDVYGYTF | once | TRBV7-2 | 14 | . | TRBJ1-2
TGTGCCACCAGCAGAGGGGTGGGAAGTCAGCCCCAGCATTTT | CATSRGVGSQPQHF | few | TRBV15 | 14 | . | TRBJ1-5
TGTGCCAGCAGCCCCCAGGGAGGCCCCTATGGCTACACCTTC | CASSPQGGPYGYTF | few | TRBV7-9 | 14 | . | TRBJ1-2
TGCAGCGCCCTGGGACCGGGACAGGGTCAGGGGGAGCCCCAGCATTTT | CSALGPGQGQGEPQHF | few | TRBV29-1 | 16 | TRBD1 | TRBJ1-5
TGTGCCAGCAGTGACGGGGGTATAGGCACAGATACGCAGTATTTT | CASSDGGIGTDTQYF | . | TRBV25-1 | 15 | . | TRBJ2-3
TGTGCCATCACCCCGGGACAGGGGACCAGGGCGACGAACACTGAAGCTTTCTTT | CAITPGQGTRATNTEAFF | . | TRBV10-3 | 18 | TRBD1 | TRBJ1-1
TGTGCCACCAGCAGAGGTGGACAGGGTCAAGAGACCCAGTACTTC | CATSRGGQGQETQYF | few | TRBV15 | 15 | TRBD1 | TRBJ2-5
TGCGCCAGCAGTCAGCAGGGTTGTTGCAATGAGCAGTTCTTC | CASSQQGCCNEQFF | . | TRBV23-1 | 14 | . | TRBJ2-1